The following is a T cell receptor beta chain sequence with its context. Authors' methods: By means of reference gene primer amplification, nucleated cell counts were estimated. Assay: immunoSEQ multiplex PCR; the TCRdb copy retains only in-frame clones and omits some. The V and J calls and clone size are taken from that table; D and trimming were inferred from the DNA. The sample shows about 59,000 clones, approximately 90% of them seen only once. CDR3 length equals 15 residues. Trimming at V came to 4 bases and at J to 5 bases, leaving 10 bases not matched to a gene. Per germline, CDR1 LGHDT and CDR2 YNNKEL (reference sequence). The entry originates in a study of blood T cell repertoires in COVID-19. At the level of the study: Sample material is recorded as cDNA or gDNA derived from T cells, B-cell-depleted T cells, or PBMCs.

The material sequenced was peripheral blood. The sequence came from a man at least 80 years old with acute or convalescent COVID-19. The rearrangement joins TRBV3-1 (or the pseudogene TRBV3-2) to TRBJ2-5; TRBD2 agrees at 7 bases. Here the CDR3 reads CASSRDAGVRETQYF. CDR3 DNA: TGTGCCAGCAGCCGCGATGCGGGGGTCCGGGAGACCCAGTACTTC.